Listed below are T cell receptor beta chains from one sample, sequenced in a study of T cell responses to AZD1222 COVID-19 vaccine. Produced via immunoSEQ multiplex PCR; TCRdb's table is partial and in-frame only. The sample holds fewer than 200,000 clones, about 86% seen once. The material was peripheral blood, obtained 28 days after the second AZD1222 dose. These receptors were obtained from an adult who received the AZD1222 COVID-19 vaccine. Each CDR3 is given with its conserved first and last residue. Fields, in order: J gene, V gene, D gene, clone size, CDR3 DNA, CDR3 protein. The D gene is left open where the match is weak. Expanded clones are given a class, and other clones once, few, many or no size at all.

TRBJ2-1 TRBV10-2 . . TGCGCCAGCCAACAGGACGGGGGTGTATTCAATGAGCAGTTCTTC CASQQDGGVFNEQFF
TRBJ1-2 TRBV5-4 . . TGTGCCAGCACCCTAGACAGTCCTAACTATGGCTACACCTTC CASTLDSPNYGYTF
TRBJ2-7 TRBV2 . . TGTGCCAGCAGTGAAGCCGGACAGCGGGCCGACTACGAGCAGTACTTC CASSEAGQRADYEQYF
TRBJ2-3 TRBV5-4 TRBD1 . TGTGCCAGCAGCTCCGAACCTGGACAGGGAGGCACAGATACGCAGTATTTT CASSSEPGQGGTDTQYF
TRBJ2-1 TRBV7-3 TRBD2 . TGTGCCAGCAGCTTAGGCCTAGCGGGGGCCGGGAATGAGCAGTTCTTC CASSLGLAGAGNEQFF
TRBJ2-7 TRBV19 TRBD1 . TGTGCCAGTAGTCCTGGACAGGCCGGCTACGAGCAGTACTTC CASSPGQAGYEQYF
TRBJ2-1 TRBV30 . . TGTGCCTTAGGACAGCCTACCTACAATGAGCAGTTCTTC CALGQPTYNEQFF
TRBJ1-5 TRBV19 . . TGTGCCAGTAAAGATCGGGGCGGGAGCAATCAGCCCCAGCATTTT CASKDRGGSNQPQHF
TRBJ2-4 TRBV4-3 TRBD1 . TGCGCCAGCAGCCAGGACAGGGGAATTCAGTACTTC CASSQDRGIQYF
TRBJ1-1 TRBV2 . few TGTGCCAGCAGTGAAAGGCGTAAGGTTCAGAACACTGAAGCTTTCTTT CASSERRKVQNTEAFF
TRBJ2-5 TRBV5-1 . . TGCGCCAGCACCTCGGACTCCGGGGAGACCCAGTACTTC CASTSDSGETQYF
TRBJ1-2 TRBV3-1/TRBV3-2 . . TGTGCCAGCAGCCAAGATTCCGGACGCAAAGGCTACACCTTC CASSQDSGRKGYTF
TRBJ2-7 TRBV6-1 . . TGTGCCAGCAGTGAACAAGGGGGAGGATTGGGGGAGCAGTACTTC CASSEQGGGLGEQYF
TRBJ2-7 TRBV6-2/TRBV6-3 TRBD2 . TGTGCCAGCAGCGCGATCGGGACTAGCGGGGCCTACGAGCAGTACTTC CASSAIGTSGAYEQYF
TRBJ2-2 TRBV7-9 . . TGTGCCAGCAGCTTTGAATTTACCGGGGAGCTGTTTTTT CASSFEFTGELFF
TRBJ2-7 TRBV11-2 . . TGTGCCAGCAGCTTAGAGGTCTACGAGCAGTACTTC CASSLEVYEQYF
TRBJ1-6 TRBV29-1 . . TGCAGCAAAAGGGAGACGGGGAATTCACCCCTCCACTTT CSKRETGNSPLHF
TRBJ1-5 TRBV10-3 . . TGTGCCGCCAGTGGGAATAGCAATCAGCCCCAGCATTTT CAASGNSNQPQHF
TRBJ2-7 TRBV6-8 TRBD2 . TGTGCCAGCAGACGACTAGCTCAGAGCTCCTACGAGCAGTACTTC CASRRLAQSSYEQYF
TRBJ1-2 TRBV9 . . TGTGCCAGCAGCGTAGAACAGTCTAGTGGCTACACCTTC CASSVEQSSGYTF
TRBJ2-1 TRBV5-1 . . TGCGCCAGCAGTCCGTCTCTGGGGGGCTCTGGGAATGAGCAGTTCTTC CASSPSLGGSGNEQFF
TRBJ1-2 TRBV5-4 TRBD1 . TGTGCCAGCAGATCTGGACAGGGAACCCTCTATGGCTACACCTTC CASRSGQGTLYGYTF
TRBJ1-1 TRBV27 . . TGTGCCAGCAGTTTTCGGACACCTTTGAGCACTGAAGCTTTCTTT CASSFRTPLSTEAFF
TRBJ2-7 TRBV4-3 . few TGCGCCAGCAGCCAAGATCTGATGTACGAGCAGTACTTC CASSQDLMYEQYF
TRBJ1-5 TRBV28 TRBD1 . TGTGCCAGCAGAGTCGACAGGGGCAATCAGCCCCAGCATTTT CASRVDRGNQPQHF
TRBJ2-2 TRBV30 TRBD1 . TGTGCCCCAGGGACAGGGGCCACCGGGGAGCTGTTTTTT CAPGTGATGELFF
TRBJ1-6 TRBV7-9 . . TGTGCCAGCAGCTTAACAGAAGAGACAGGTTATAATTCACCCCTCCACTTT CASSLTEETGYNSPLHF
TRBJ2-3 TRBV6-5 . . TGTGCCAGCAGTCGGACATACGCAGATACGCAGTATTTT CASSRTYADTQYF
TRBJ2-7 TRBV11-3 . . TGTGCCAGCAGTCCGGGACCGCCGAGCTCCTACGAGCAGTACTTC CASSPGPPSSYEQYF
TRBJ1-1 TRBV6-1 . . TGTGCCAGCAGTGAAAGGCAGGGGCTGAACACTGAAGCTTTCTTT CASSERQGLNTEAFF
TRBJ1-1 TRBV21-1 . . TGTGCCAGCAGTTTGGGCCTAAACACTGAAGCTTTCTTT CASSLGLNTEAFF
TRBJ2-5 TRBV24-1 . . TGTGCCACCAGTGATCCTCAGGGTAGTGAGACCCAGTACTTC CATSDPQGSETQYF
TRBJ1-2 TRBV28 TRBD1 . TGTGCCAGCAGTTTAAGGACAGGGAGGGACACCTTC CASSLRTGRDTF
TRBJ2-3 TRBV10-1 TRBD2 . TGCGCCAGCAGTGAACAGCGGGGGCCAAGCACAGATACGCAGTATTTT CASSEQRGPSTDTQYF
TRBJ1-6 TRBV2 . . TGTGCCAGCAGTTCGGACGCAGGTTCACCCCTCCACTTT CASSSDAGSPLHF
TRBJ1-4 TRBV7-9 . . TGTGCCAGCAGCTTAATAGGGGAAAAACTGTTTTTT CASSLIGEKLFF